What follows are 27 T cell receptor beta chains derived from one specimen sequenced in a study of cytomegalovirus exposure and HLA in healthy donors. Primers included in the PCR were 60 Vbeta and 13 Jbeta primers. Measured with immunoSEQ multiplex PCR; TCRdb has only the in-frame clones, and not every one. The table has roughly 100,000 clones, roughly three fifths seen once. What was sequenced was PBMCs. The receptors were gathered from a man between 60 and 70 years old in good health and CMV-seronegative.

This chain connects TRBV27 to TRBJ2-5; a possible D gene is TRBD1 (6 bases). This CDR3 has 17 amino acids. Germline loops: CDR1 MNHEY, CDR2 SMNVEV (reference sequence). V dropped 5 bases and J dropped 3 bases, with 22 bases sitting between them. The CDR3, as DNA: TGTGCCAGCAGTCCCCTTAGGACAGCGAGGGGTAAAGAGACCCAGTACTTC. Translated, it gives CASSPLRTARGKETQYF.

The chain carries TRBV4-1 and TRBJ2-1; 7 bases are shared with TRBD1. After removal of 1 base from V and 6 bases from J, the junction contained 9 bases not matched to a gene. Germline assignment: CDR1 MGHRA and CDR2 YSYEKL. This CDR3 has 16 residues. The CDR3 sequence is CASSQAKVTGVNEQFF. The CDR3 DNA follows: TGCGCCAGCAGCCAAGCCAAGGTAACAGGGGTCAATGAGCAGTTCTTC.

CDR3 region: CASSMKGQGHTEAFF. The CDR3 DNA is TGTGCCAGTAGTATGAAGGGACAGGGACACACTGAAGCTTTCTTT. The chain has TRBV19 and TRBJ1-1, with 9 bases lining up with TRBD1. This CDR3 is 15 amino acids long. The junction had 5 bases not matched to a gene; V was cut back by 3 bases and J by 3 bases. Germline assignment: CDR1 LNHDA and CDR2 SQIVND (reference sequence).

This clone was seen a handful of times. This chain connects TRBV6-4 to TRBJ2-1; 11 bases fit TRBD2. Trimming took 4 bases from V and 6 from J; bases not matched to a gene: 2. The germline gives CDR1 MRHNA, CDR2 SNTAGT. This CDR3 is built from 14 residues. The CDR3 nucleotides are TGTGCCAGCAGTGCCGGGACTAGCGGCAATGAGCAGTTCTTC. This translates into CASSAGTSGNEQFF.

The chain is built from TRBV18 and TRBJ2-3, with 11 positions matching TRBD2. CDR1 and CDR2 from the germline V gene are KGHSH and LQKENI. V lost 5 bases to trimming and J lost 3 bases; unmatched junction nucleotides: 1. The CDR3 is made up of 14 amino acids. For the CDR3, the DNA is TGTGCCAGCTCATGGACTAGCGGGACAGATACGCAGTATTTT. Protein: CASSWTSGTDTQYF. Combining the CDR3 with reference TRBV18 and TRBJ2-3 gives the whole variable domain NAGVMQNPRHLVRRRGQEARLRCSPMKGHSHVYWYRQLPEEGLKFMVYLQKENIIDESGMPKERFSAEFPKEGPSILRIQQVVRGDSAAYFCASSWTSGTDTQYFGPGTRLTVL.

The rearrangement joins TRBV13 to TRBJ1-6; 8 bases align to TRBD1. Germline CDR1 reads PRHDT; CDR2 reads FYEKMQ (reference sequence). The CDR3 has 16 residues. With 5 bases clipped from V and 10 bases from J, the junction kept 13 bases outside the gene matches. The CDR3 region is CASSLGQGIFDSPLHF. The CDR3 DNA is TGTGCCAGCAGCCTCGGACAGGGTATTTTTGACTCACCCCTCCACTTT.

In this sample, this clone turned up a few times. The chain carries TRBV5-1 and TRBJ1-6, with D unclear. This CDR3 has 14 residues. CDR1 SGHRS and CDR2 YFSETQ come from the germline V gene. With 4 bases removed from V and 7 bases from J, the gap between germline ends came to 12 bases. CDR3 protein: CASSPEVGNSPLHF. The CDR3 DNA reads TGCGCCAGCAGCCCGGAGGTCGGGAATTCACCCCTCCACTTT.

The rearrangement uses TRBV28 and TRBJ1-5; the match to TRBD1 covers 9 bases. V shed 5 bases, J shed 3 bases, and the junction held 5 bases outside the gene matches. Germline assignment: CDR1 MDHEN and CDR2 SYDVKM. This CDR3 region has 15 residues. The DNA for the CDR3 is TGTGCCAGCAGTCAACAGGGGGCACTCAATCAGCCCCAGCATTTT. Translated, it gives CASSQQGALNQPQHF. Together with reference TRBV28 and TRBJ1-5, the CDR3 gives the full variable domain: DVKVTQSSRYLVKRTGEKVFLECVQDMDHENMFWYRQDPGLGLRLIYFSYDVKMKEKGDIPEGYSVSREKKERFSLILESASTNQTSMYLCASSQQGALNQPQHFGDGTRLSIL.

This sequence joins TRBV11-3 and TRBJ2-1; possible D gene TRBD2, 6 bases. CDR1 SGHNT and CDR2 YENEEA come from the germline V gene. This CDR3 comprises 15 residues. V was shortened by 0 bases and J by 3 bases, with 9 bases between the two germline ends. CDR3 DNA sequence: TGTGCCAGCAGCTTAGATCGGGGGAACTACAATGAGCAGTTCTTC. Translating gives CASSLDRGNYNEQFF.

This clone was observed a handful of times. This sequence joins TRBV15 and TRBJ1-4; 7 bases line up with TRBD1. Germline CDR1 is LNHNV and CDR2 is YYDKDF (reference sequence). The CDR3 has 16 amino acids. V trimming: 5 bases; J trimming: 7 bases; junction bases outside the gene matches: 13. This CDR3 is CATSVRVGTATEKLFF. CDR3 nucleotides: TGTGCCACCAGCGTCCGGGTAGGGACAGCGACTGAAAAACTGTTTTTT. Variable domain in full (rest from reference TRBV15 and TRBJ1-4): DAMVIQNPRYQVTQFGKPVTLSCSQTLNHNVMYWYQQKSSQAPKLLFHYYDKDFNNEADTPDNFQSRRPNTSFCFLDIRSPGLGDTAMYLCATSVRVGTATEKLFFGSGTQLSVL.

J is TRBJ2-5 and V is TRBV4-1, with D possibly TRBD2 on 5 matching bases. CDR3 length: 16 residues. Germline CDR1 is MGHRA and CDR2 is YSYEKL. The germline V and J ends were trimmed by 7 bases and 3 bases, with 21 bases remaining between them. The CDR3 DNA follows: TGCGCCAGCACCGCTGGGTCGTTAGCGTCGGAAGAGACCCAGTACTTC. As protein: CASTAGSLASEETQYF.

A few counts support this clone. The V and J genes are TRBV5-1 and TRBJ2-5; perhaps TRBD2 as D (6 bases). The V and J ends lost 6 bases and 7 bases respectively, with 22 bases between them. The CDR3 totals 15 residues. Germline loops: CDR1 SGHRS, CDR2 YFSETQ. CDR3 sequence: CASIPELGIGGTQYF. In DNA form, the CDR3 reads TGCGCCAGCATCCCAGAGTTAGGTATCGGGGGGACCCAGTACTTC.

The chain links TRBV4-1 to TRBJ2-5; D might be TRBD1 (6 bases). V was pared by 4 bases and J by 4 bases, with 10 bases between. This CDR3 comprises 13 residues. CDR1 MGHRA and CDR2 YSYEKL come from the germline V gene. CDR3 region: CASSRLGGETQYF. DNA for the CDR3: TGCGCCAGCAGCCGGCTAGGGGGAGAGACCCAGTACTTC.

V usage is TRBV7-2 and J usage is TRBJ1-2, with TRBD1 matching 8 bases. This CDR3 is 15 amino acids long. Trimming at V came to 0 bases and at J to 4 bases, leaving 4 bases not matched to a gene. CDR1 and CDR2 (germline): SGHTA, FQGNSA. The CDR3 here is CASSLAAGTGYGYTF. CDR3 sequence (DNA): TGTGCCAGCAGCTTAGCGGCAGGGACAGGCTATGGCTACACCTTC.

V gene TRBV28 combines with J gene TRBJ2-7, with D perhaps matching TRBD2 (5 bases). From germline, CDR1 is MDHEN and CDR2 SYDVKM. This CDR3 is built from 11 residues. V lost 6 bases and J 7 bases, leaving 10 bases between the germline ends. For the CDR3, the DNA is TGTGCCAGCAGCCGGACTTGGGAGCAGTACTTC. It translates to CASSRTWEQYF.

V and J are TRBV2 and TRBJ1-3, with 7 bases identical to TRBD1. In germline, CDR1 is SNHLY, CDR2 FYNNEI. Trimming cost V 4 bases and J 2 bases; bases outside gene matches: 5. The length of the CDR3 is 15 residues. The CDR3 DNA sequence: TGTGCCAGCAGTGCCCAGGGGGGACCTGGAAACACCATATATTTT. Protein: CASSAQGGPGNTIYF.

V gene TRBV10-1 combines with J gene TRBJ2-5; possibly TRBD1 for D (6 bases). Near its end, the DNA agrees better with TRBJ2-7, so the J call may be wrong. This CDR3 has 13 residues. Germline V gene data show CDR1 as WNHNN and CDR2 as SYGVQD (reference sequence). The chain's CDR3 is CASSRDTTYEQYF. The CDR3 DNA reads TGCGCCAGCAGTCGGGACACAACCTACGAGCAGTACTTC.

There are a few counts of this clone. The gene calls are TRBV29-1 and TRBJ2-1, with D tentatively TRBD2 (5 bases). V lost 3 bases and J 4 bases, leaving 19 bases between the germline ends. The germline V gene has CDR1 SQVTM and CDR2 ANQGSEA. The CDR3 totals 16 residues. The CDR3 is CSVDNQEGAAYNEQFF. For the CDR3, the DNA is TGCAGCGTTGACAACCAAGAGGGAGCGGCATACAATGAGCAGTTCTTC.

This clone turned up a few times. The chain uses TRBV5-1 and TRBJ2-7; a possible D gene is TRBD2 (5 bases). V was cut by 4 bases and J by 0 bases, with 14 bases left in between. This CDR3 has 15 residues. The germline CDR1 and CDR2 sequences are SGHRS and YFSETQ. The CDR3 DNA sequence: TGCGCCAGCAGCATTGCAGGAGGCCGCTCCTACGAGCAGTACTTC. Protein sequence: CASSIAGGRSYEQYF.

The chain is built from TRBV15 and TRBJ2-7; tentatively, D is TRBD2 (5 bases). Looked up from germline, CDR1 is LNHNV and CDR2 is YYDKDF (reference sequence). CDR3 length: 14 residues. Trimming stripped 3 bases from V and 3 bases from J, with 12 bases between. The CDR3 protein is CATSSDWTYYEQYF. Here the CDR3 DNA reads TGTGCCACCAGCAGCGACTGGACTTACTACGAGCAGTACTTC.

This clone was seen a few times. DNA for the CDR3: TGTGCCAGCAGTCCCCTACGGGGACACTTAAGTACTGAAGCTTTCTTT. Residues: CASSPLRGHLSTEAFF. This chain uses TRBV27 with TRBJ1-1; TRBD1 is a possible D gene (6 bases). Germline CDR1 is MNHEY and CDR2 is SMNVEV (reference sequence). The CDR3 extends over 16 amino acids. V was clipped by 5 bases and J by 5 bases, with 21 bases between them.

The V and J genes are TRBV2 and TRBJ2-1; 11 bases match TRBD2. The CDR3 totals 16 residues. With 4 bases clipped from V and 6 bases from J, the junction kept 8 bases outside the gene matches. In germline, CDR1 is SNHLY, CDR2 FYNNEI. CDR3 sequence: CASSVAIAGGINEQFF. The CDR3 DNA reads as TGTGCCAGCAGTGTGGCGATAGCGGGAGGGATCAATGAGCAGTTCTTC.

A few counts support this clone. The CDR3 protein is CASSEVAIDSEQYF. CDR3 in DNA: TGTGCCAGCAGTGAAGTCGCGATTGACTCCGAGCAGTACTTC. The rearrangement links TRBV2 to TRBJ2-7; no clear D. CDR1 is SNHLY, CDR2 FYNNEI, per germline. CDR3 length equals 14 residues. Trimming cost V 1 base and J 6 bases, with 13 bases left between them.

The V and J genes are TRBV10-3 and TRBJ1-1, with 9 bases identical to TRBD1. From germline, CDR1 is ENHRY and CDR2 SYGVKD. This CDR3 is built from 13 residues. Germline trimming cut 10 bases from V and 7 bases from J; bases unmatched to any gene: 10. The CDR3 nucleotides are TGTGCCACTCGGGACAGGGATGAATATGAAGCTTTCTTT. The encoded protein is CATRDRDEYEAFF.

This chain joins TRBV7-9 and TRBJ1-4, with D possibly being TRBD1 (6 bases). The CDR3 spans 15 residues. Per germline, CDR1 SEHNR and CDR2 FQNEAQ (reference sequence). The germline V and J ends were trimmed by 3 bases and 6 bases, with 14 bases remaining between them. CDR3 sequence reads: CASSLFGDKHEKLFF. The CDR3 DNA sequence: TGTGCCAGCAGCTTGTTTGGGGACAAGCATGAAAAACTGTTTTTT.

This clone has more than one count but fewer than ten. V gene TRBV11-2 combines with J gene TRBJ1-2; 7 bases agree with TRBD1. The CDR3 is 16 amino acids. V lost 6 bases and J lost 8; bases outside the gene matches: 18. The germline V gene encodes CDR1 SGHAT and CDR2 FQNNGV. CDR3 loop: CASSPNQNRGRGGYTF. The CDR3, as DNA: TGTGCCAGCAGTCCCAACCAAAACAGGGGCCGGGGGGGCTACACCTTC.

The chain joins TRBV29-1 to TRBJ2-1, with TRBD2 identical over 7 bases. CDR1 is SQVTM, CDR2 ANQGSEA, per germline. The CDR3 has 13 residues. Germline trimming cut 7 bases from V and 5 bases from J; bases unmatched to any gene: 8. In DNA, the CDR3 is TGCAGCGCTTCCCCGGGACTAAACAATGAGCAGTTCTTC. Protein: CSASPGLNNEQFF.